This T cell receptor beta chain was captured by sequencing in a study of blood T cell repertoires in COVID-19. In the study overall: T cells, B-cell-depleted T cells, or PBMCs provided the cDNA or gDNA that served as material.

V was cut by 3 bases and J by 6 bases, with 8 bases left in between. Germline CDR1 is MGHDK and CDR2 is SYGVNS. CDR3 length: 12 residues. Enrolled through a virtual design, the participants were between 18 and 89 years of age and came from around 25 US areas. Assay used: immunoSEQ multiplex PCR; TCRdb lists only in-frame clones, some missing. The sample contains just over 350,000 clones, approximately 84% of which appear only once. What was sequenced was PBMCs or T cells enriched from blood (not recorded which). The source is a young woman who had recovered from COVID-19. J is TRBJ1-1 and V is TRBV25-1; no definite D call. The CDR3 DNA reads as TGTGCCAGCAGTGATGAGAGGGCTGAAGCTTTCTTT. It is translated as CASSDERAEAFF. The full variable domain, its missing parts supplied by reference TRBV25-1 and TRBJ1-1, is EADIYQTPRYLVIGTGKKITLECSQTMGHDKMYWYQQDPGMELHLIHYSYGVNSTEKGDLSSESTVSRIRTEHFPLTLESARPSHTSQYLCASSDERAEAFFGQGTRLTVV.